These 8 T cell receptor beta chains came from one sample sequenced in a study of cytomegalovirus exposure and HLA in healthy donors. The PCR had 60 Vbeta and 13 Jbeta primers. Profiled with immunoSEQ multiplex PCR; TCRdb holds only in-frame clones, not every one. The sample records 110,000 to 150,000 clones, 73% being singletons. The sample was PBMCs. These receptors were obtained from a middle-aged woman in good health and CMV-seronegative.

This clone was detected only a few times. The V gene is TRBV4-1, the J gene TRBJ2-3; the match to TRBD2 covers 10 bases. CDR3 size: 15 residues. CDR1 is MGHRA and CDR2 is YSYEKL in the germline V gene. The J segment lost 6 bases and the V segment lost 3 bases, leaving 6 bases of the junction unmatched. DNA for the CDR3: TGCGCCAGCAGCCAGAGCGGGGGGGCTGGGGATACGCAGTATTTT. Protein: CASSQSGGAGDTQYF.

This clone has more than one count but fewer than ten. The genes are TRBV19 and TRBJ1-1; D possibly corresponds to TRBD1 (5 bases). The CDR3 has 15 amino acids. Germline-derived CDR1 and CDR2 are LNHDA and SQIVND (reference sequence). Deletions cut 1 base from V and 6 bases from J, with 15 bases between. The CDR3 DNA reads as TGTGCCAGTAGTATAGGGCCGAGGGGAGGGTCTGAAGCTTTCTTT. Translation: CASSIGPRGGSEAFF.

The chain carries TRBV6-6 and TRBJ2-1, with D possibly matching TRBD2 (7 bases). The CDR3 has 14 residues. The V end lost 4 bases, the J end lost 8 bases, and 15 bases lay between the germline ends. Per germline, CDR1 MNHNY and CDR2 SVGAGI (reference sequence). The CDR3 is CASSLQGGFDEQFF. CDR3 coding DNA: TGTGCCAGCAGTTTACAGGGAGGGTTCGATGAGCAGTTCTTC.

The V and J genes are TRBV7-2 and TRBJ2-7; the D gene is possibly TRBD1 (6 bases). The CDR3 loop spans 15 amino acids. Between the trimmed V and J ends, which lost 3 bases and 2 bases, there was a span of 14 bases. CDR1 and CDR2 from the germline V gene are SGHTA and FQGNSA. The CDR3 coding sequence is TGTGCCAGCAGCTTGGGCCCTACAGGGACCTACGAGCAGTACGTC. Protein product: CASSLGPTGTYEQYV.

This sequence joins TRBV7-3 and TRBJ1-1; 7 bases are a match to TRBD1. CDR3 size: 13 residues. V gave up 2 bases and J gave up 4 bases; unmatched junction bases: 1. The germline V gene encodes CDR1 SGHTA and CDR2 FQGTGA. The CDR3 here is CASSLQGGTEAFF. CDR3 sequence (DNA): TGTGCCAGCAGCTTACAGGGGGGCACTGAAGCTTTCTTT.

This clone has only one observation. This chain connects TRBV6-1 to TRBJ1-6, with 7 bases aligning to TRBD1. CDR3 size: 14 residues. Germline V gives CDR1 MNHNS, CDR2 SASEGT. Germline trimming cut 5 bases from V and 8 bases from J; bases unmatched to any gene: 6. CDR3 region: CASSTGQTYSPLHF. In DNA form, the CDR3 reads TGTGCCAGCAGTACGGGACAGACCTATTCACCCCTCCACTTT.

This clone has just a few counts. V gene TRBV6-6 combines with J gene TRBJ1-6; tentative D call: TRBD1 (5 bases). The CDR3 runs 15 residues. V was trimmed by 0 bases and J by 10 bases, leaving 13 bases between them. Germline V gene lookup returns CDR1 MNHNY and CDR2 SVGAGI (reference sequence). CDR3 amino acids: CASSYSVAGSSPLHF. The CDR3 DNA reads TGTGCCAGCAGTTACTCGGTCGCAGGGTCCTCACCCCTCCACTTT.

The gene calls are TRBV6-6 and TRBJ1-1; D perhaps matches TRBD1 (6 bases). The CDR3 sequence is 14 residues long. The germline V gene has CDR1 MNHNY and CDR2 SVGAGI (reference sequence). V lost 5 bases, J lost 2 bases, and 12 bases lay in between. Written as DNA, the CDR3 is TGTGCCAGCAGTAGGGGGACCCTAAACACTGAAGCTTTCTTT. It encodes CASSRGTLNTEAFF.